What follows are 17 T cell receptor beta chains derived from one specimen sequenced in a study of immune heterogeneity within non-small cell lung tumors. As template, the study used bulk tumor genomic DNA at 550 to 700 ng per sample. Multiple widely separated biopsies were taken from each primary tumor at surgery. Enrolled individuals presented with untreated, newly diagnosed non-small cell lung cancer and received curative surgery. It was with 32 V and 13 J primers that multiplex PCR amplified TCR beta CDR3. MiXCR was run by TCRdb on the multiplex PCR reads, yielding one entry per CDR3 protein. The sample shows around 4,100 distinct CDR3 sequences, around a fifth of them seen only once. The sequenced material came from lung tumor tissue. Receptors originate from a man aged 65 to 79 with non-small cell lung cancer.

In its sample, this clonotype was seen a few times. This chain connects TRBV7-6 to TRBJ2-1; D is undetermined. The germline CDR1 and CDR2 sequences are SGHVS and FNYEAQ. The CDR3 is 13 residues long. V shed 2 bases and J shed 4 bases, with 6 bases lying between them. CDR3 region: CASSLRSYNEQFF. CDR3 sequence (DNA): TGTGCCAGCAGCTTACGATCGTACAATGAGCAGTTCTTC.

The chain has TRBV5-6 and TRBJ2-3; a possible D gene is TRBD2 (5 bases). The CDR3 is 14 amino acids. The ends were cut back, 0 bases at V and 2 bases at J, with 7 bases in the middle. The germline gives CDR1 SGHDT, CDR2 YYEEEE. CDR3 sequence: CASSLGGHTDTQYF. Written as DNA, the CDR3 is TGTGCCAGCAGCTTGGGAGGGCACACAGATACGCAGTATTTT.

This chain uses TRBV6-2 or TRBV6-3 with TRBJ2-2; a possible D gene is TRBD2 (6 bases). This CDR3 has 14 amino acids. V lost 9 bases, J lost 3 bases, and 14 bases lay in between. Germline CDR1 and CDR2: MNHEY and SVGEGT. The CDR3 DNA sequence: TGTGCCAGTACCGGGACTCTGGACACCGGGGAGCTGTTTTTT. The encoded protein is CASTGTLDTGELFF.

As regards this clonotype: This may be a read error, as it is one base from a much larger clone. The V and J genes are TRBV5-1 and TRBJ1-1; a possible D gene is TRBD1 (6 bases). This CDR3 spans 21 amino acids. Per germline, CDR1 SGHRS and CDR2 YFSETQ. CDR3 nucleotide sequence: TGCGCCAGAAGCTCCAGGGCCGGGACTTGGGGGCCTATTGAGTTGAACACTGAAGCTTTCTTT. Residues: CARSSRAGTWGPIELNTEAFF.

Judged by abundance, this clonotype is medium-sized. This chain joins TRBV7-2 and TRBJ1-3; D unresolved. V lost 1 base, J lost 0 bases, and 10 bases lay in between. Per the germline V gene, CDR1 is SGHTA and CDR2 is FQGNSA. The CDR3 is 16 residues long. The CDR3 DNA is TGTGCCAGCAGCTTAGTCTGGGGAGACTCTGGAAACACCATATATTTT. Protein: CASSLVWGDSGNTIYF.

By share of the sample, this clonotype is medium-sized. The rearrangement uses TRBV20-1 and TRBJ2-3; TRBD2 matches at 8 bases. The CDR3 is 16 amino acids. The germline V gene has CDR1 DFQATT and CDR2 SNEGSKA (reference sequence). The V and J ends lost 2 bases and 4 bases, in that order; junction bases with no gene match: 11. This CDR3 reads CSARTFSGKGSDTQYF. Written as DNA, the CDR3 is TGCAGTGCTAGAACCTTTAGCGGGAAAGGGTCAGATACGCAGTATTTT.

This CDR3 is CSVGKGTGGYGYTF. The CDR3, as DNA: TGCAGCGTTGGAAAAGGTACCGGGGGCTATGGCTACACCTTC. This chain joins TRBV29-1 and TRBJ1-2; D might be TRBD1 (5 bases). From germline, CDR1 is SQVTM and CDR2 ANQGSEA. With 4 bases removed from V and 4 bases from J, the gap between germline ends came to 16 bases. The CDR3 extends over 14 amino acids.

About this clonotype: The CDR3 does not end in the conserved phenylalanine or tryptophan, so this is likely a read error. J is TRBJ1-2 and V is TRBV2; TRBD1 matches 9 bases. The germline V gene has CDR1 SNHLY and CDR2 FYNNEI. V trimming: 9 bases; J trimming: 8 bases; junction bases outside the gene matches: 10. The CDR3 is 13 residues long. The CDR3 DNA sequence: TGTGCCAGACGGTGGACAGGGGCCAGGGGCTACACCCTC. It codes for CARRWTGARGYTL.

On this clonotype: This may be a read error, as it is one base from a much larger clone. As DNA, the CDR3 is TGTGCCAGCAGCGCCCGGGACATCTATTCACCCCTCCACTTT. Translation: CASSARDIYSPLHF. The rearrangement links TRBV9 to TRBJ1-6; a possible D gene is TRBD1 (6 bases). Trimming removed 3 bases from V and 8 bases from J, with 12 bases in between. CDR3 size: 14 residues. Germline V lookup: CDR1 SGDLS, CDR2 YYNGEE.

By share of the sample, this clonotype is medium-sized. J is TRBJ2-7 and V is TRBV27, with D uncertain. This CDR3 is 14 amino acids long. V lost 3 bases, J lost 6 bases, and 15 bases lay in between. Per the germline V gene, CDR1 is MNHEY and CDR2 is SMNVEV (reference sequence). The CDR3 region has the DNA TGTGCCAGCAGTTTTCGGCCCCGGGCCGGCGAGCAGTACTTC. It codes for CASSFRPRAGEQYF.

There are a few counts of this clonotype. A junction end diverges from the germline sequence, so it may reflect a read error. The V gene is TRBV7-6, the J gene TRBJ2-7; D is ambiguous. The CDR3 extends over 14 amino acids. Germline V gene data show CDR1 as SGHVS and CDR2 as FNYEAQ. This chain's CDR3 is CANSLRPSSYEQYF. CDR3 DNA: TGTGCCAACAGCTTACGACCCAGCTCCTACGAGCAGTACTTC.

CDR3 sequence: CASSYSELAGARSYNEQFF. CDR3 nucleotide sequence: TGTGCCAGCAGTTATTCAGAACTAGCGGGGGCCCGCTCCTACAATGAGCAGTTCTTC. The chain is built from TRBV6-2 or TRBV6-3 and TRBJ2-1; 11 nucleotides agree with TRBD2. Trimming took 3 bases from V and 0 from J; bases not matched to a gene: 10. CDR1 and CDR2 (germline): MNHEY, SVGEGT. The CDR3 totals 19 residues.

This clonotype is large. The V and J genes are TRBV19 and TRBJ2-7; D is tentatively TRBD1 or TRBD2 (5 bases each). Trimming removed 9 bases at V and 3 bases at J, with 21 bases between. Germline lookup yields CDR1 LNHDA and CDR2 SQIVND (reference sequence). CDR3 length: 15 amino acids. The CDR3 DNA follows: TGTGCCAGCGCTCGGGACGGCGGCGATTACTACGAGCAGTACTTC. It yields the protein CASARDGGDYYEQYF.

This clonotype rates as medium-sized. V and J are TRBV6-1 and TRBJ2-7, with D possibly being TRBD2 (6 bases). CDR1 is MNHNS, CDR2 SASEGT, per germline. Trimming removed 6 bases from V and 3 bases from J, with 18 bases in between. This CDR3 is 15 amino acids long. In nucleotides, the CDR3 is TGTGCCAGCAGGCCTCCCAGGACTAAGATCTACGAGCAGTACTTC. Amino acids: CASRPPRTKIYEQYF.

In this sample, this clonotype turned up a few times. CDR3 in amino acids: CASSQAEGLGTEAFF. CDR3 nucleotides: TGCGCCAGCAGCCAAGCCGAGGGCTTGGGCACTGAAGCTTTCTTT. V is TRBV4-1 and J is TRBJ1-1, with D hard to call. V lost 1 base to trimming and J lost 4 bases, with 13 bases between them. There are 15 residues in the CDR3. CDR1 is MGHRA and CDR2 is YSYEKL in the germline V gene.

Sample share makes this clonotype medium-sized. The chain is built from TRBV6-1 and TRBJ1-2, with D maybe TRBD1 (6 bases). V was shortened by 6 bases and J by 6 bases, with 17 bases between the two germline ends. The CDR3 has 14 amino acids. CDR1 and CDR2 (germline): MNHNS, SASEGT. CDR3 amino acids: CASRVLQGFDGYTF. CDR3 sequence (DNA): TGTGCCAGCAGGGTACTACAGGGATTTGATGGCTACACCTTC.

The chain employs TRBV20-1 and TRBJ2-7; no reliable D call. Trimming stripped 5 bases from V and 4 bases from J, with 12 bases between. Germline V gene data show CDR1 as DFQATT and CDR2 as SNEGSKA (reference sequence). The CDR3 contains 12 residues. The CDR3 loop is CSASLGPYEQYF. CDR3 sequence (DNA): TGCAGTGCTTCCCTTGGACCTTACGAGCAGTACTTC.